This T cell receptor beta chain emerged from a study of blood T cell repertoires in COVID-19 (dated by TCRdb to 2019 to 2021). Looking at the study overall: The collaborator samples originated in the United States, Italy and Spain and spanned the acute and convalescent phases of COVID-19. The repertoires were made available in a free public database intended to serve as a resource for research on the immune response to SARS-CoV-2. A de-identified subject ID, COVID-19 status, age in years and sex were almost always included in the sample metadata. The prospective study material was composed of cDNA or gDNA derived from T cells, B-cell-depleted T cells, or PBMCs. Subjects who had been exposed to COVID-19, were actively infected with it, or had recovered from it provided the deeply sampled blood TCRbeta repertoires that made up the dataset. Where available, HLA class I and class II types were taken from metadata supplied by the sample provider and were not determined by assay-based typing. The samples were drawn from two sources: the first 160 participants of the ongoing ImmuneRACE study, and about 1,300 subjects contributed by 6 global collaborators. The research as a whole found: The quantity of clinical and demographic metadata differed by source and by participant and was supplied without curation.

TCRbeta CDR3 regions were amplified from genomic DNA using the immunoSEQ Assay, a bias-controlled multiplex PCR. The authors processed their data as follows. Within the assay, amplification of reference gene primers was used to estimate how many nucleated cells each sample contained. To quantify the absolute abundance of each unique TCRbeta CDR3 rearrangement, sequence reads were collapsed and filtered. For each sample, productive Simpson clonality was calculated as the square root of Simpson's diversity index over productive rearrangements. Not all clones reach the TCRdb copy of this immuneACCESS table, which keeps in-frame sequences only. Checked studies attribute under half of the gap to unresolved V genes and leave the rest unexplained. V and J calls and clone size follow that table, whereas D and trimming were derived from the DNA. The sample profile shows more than 250,000 clones; about nine tenths of them were found once. 2.6% of the sample is held by the ten biggest clonotypes.

To note about this clone: It has no known antigen specificity. The sample holds no much larger clone one base away, and base qualities are not on file.

From cysteine to phenylalanine, the CDR3 is 16 amino acids long. The only DNA kept is the CDR3, 48 bases in frame from the first base. CDR1 and CDR2, per the germline V gene, are SGHVS and FNYEAQ. A distance of 14 bases separates the germline ends of V and J, which lose 5 bases and 0 bases respectively. Participants in the prospective study were enrolled through a virtual design, were aged about 18 to 90 years, and lived in 24 United States geographic areas. Cohort assignment in the prospective study relied on participant-reported clinical history from a screening survey and a study questionnaire. For ImmuneRACE Cohort 3, a participant was defined as recovered based on two consecutive negative NP/OP PCR tests, clearance by a healthcare professional, or resolution of symptoms. In the prospective study, mobile phlebotomists collected whole blood, serum and a nasopharyngeal or oropharyngeal swab from each participant. Over a 2-month period, participants in the prospective study had the option of providing additional blood draws and questionnaires. Before DNA extraction, prospective study blood samples were shipped either frozen or at room temperature.

The TCR was taken from a woman aged 18-35 years who had recovered from COVID-19. The specimen was PBMCs or T cells enriched from blood (not recorded which). This receptor chain uses TRBV7-6 and TRBJ1-3; confidence is insufficient to name the D gene. The CDR3 here reads CASSLRADFSGNTIYF. Here is the DNA: TGTGCCAGCAGCCTAAGAGCGGATTTCTCTGGAAACACCATATATTTT.